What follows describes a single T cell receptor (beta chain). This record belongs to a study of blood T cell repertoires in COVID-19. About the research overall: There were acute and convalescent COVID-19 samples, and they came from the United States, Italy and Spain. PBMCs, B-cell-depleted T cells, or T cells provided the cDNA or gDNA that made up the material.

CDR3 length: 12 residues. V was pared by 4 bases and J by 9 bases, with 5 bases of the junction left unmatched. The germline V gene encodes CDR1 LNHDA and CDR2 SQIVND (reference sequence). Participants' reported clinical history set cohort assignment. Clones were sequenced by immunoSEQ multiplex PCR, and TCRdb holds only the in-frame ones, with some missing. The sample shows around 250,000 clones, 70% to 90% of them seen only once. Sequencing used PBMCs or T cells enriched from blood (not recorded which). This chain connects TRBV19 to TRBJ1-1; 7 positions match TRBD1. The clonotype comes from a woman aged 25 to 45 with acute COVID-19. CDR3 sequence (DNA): TGTGCCAGTAGTACGCGACAGGGCAAAGCTTTCTTT. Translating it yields CASSTRQGKAFF. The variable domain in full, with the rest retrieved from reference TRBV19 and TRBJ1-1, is DGGITQSPKYLFRKEGQNVTLSCEQNLNHDAMYWYRQDPGQGLRLIYYSQIVNDFQKGDIAEGYSVSREKKESFPLTVTSAQKNPTAFYLCASSTRQGKAFFGQGTRLTVV.